This TCR beta chain was identified during a study of T-cell reconstitution after alpha-beta-depleted transplantation in children. This clonotype was seen repeatedly, ten times or more. Germline V gene lookup returns CDR1 DFQATT and CDR2 SNEGSKA (reference sequence). The V and J ends lost 0 bases and 2 bases respectively, with 14 bases between them. The CDR3 extends over 15 amino acids. Unique molecular identifiers tagged the TCRbeta library. TCRdb re-called the PCR reads with MiXCR, one entry per CDR3 protein. The profile shows 450,000 to 600,000 distinct CDR3 sequences, around a third of them singletons.

This specimen was PBMCs from the stem cell graft donor, taken from the stem cell graft. The V gene is TRBV20-1, the J gene TRBJ2-7; a weak D match, TRBD2 (5 bases). This sequence was found in a human donor who donated a stem cell graft to a child with aplastic anemia. Here the CDR3 DNA reads TGCAGTGCTAGAGACGAGAGGAGGCCCACCTACGAGCAGTACTTC. Protein: CSARDERRPTYEQYF.